These 25 T cell receptor beta chains share one sample of origin, sequenced in a study of memory CD4+ T cells and cytomegalovirus serostatus. The sort gate was single viable CD3+CD4+CD8-CD45RO+ cells for memory CD4+ T cells. Here immunoSEQ multiplex PCR was the method, and the copy in TCRdb shows in-frame clones only, minus some. The table includes around 60,000 clones, 70% to 80% detected once. The sequencing input was memory CD4+ T cells from blood. These receptors were taken from an adult in good health and CMV-seronegative.

The J gene is TRBJ2-1, the V gene TRBV9; 9 bases are a match to TRBD1. J lost 6 bases, V lost 5 bases, and 9 bases had no gene match. CDR1 SGDLS and CDR2 YYNGEE come from the germline V gene. CDR3 size: 15 residues. CDR3: CASSATGGSGNEQFF. CDR3 sequence (DNA): TGTGCCAGCAGTGCGACAGGGGGGAGTGGCAATGAGCAGTTCTTC.

This rearrangement joins TRBV7-2 to TRBJ2-7; 9 nucleotides align to TRBD1. J was trimmed by 4 bases and V by 5 bases; bases with no gene match: 6. The CDR3 loop spans 14 amino acids. CDR1 and CDR2 (germline): SGHTA, FQGNSA. The CDR3 DNA reads as TGTGCCAGCAGCCCGCGGGACAGGGAATACGAGCAGTACTTC. Its translation: CASSPRDREYEQYF.

This clone was picked up a small number of times. The chain links TRBV11-2 to TRBJ1-4, with a tentative D call TRBD1 (6 bases). Germline V gene data show CDR1 as SGHAT and CDR2 as FQNNGV. This CDR3 is built from 13 residues. V lost 5 bases and J 6 bases, leaving 10 bases between the germline ends. The CDR3 sequence: CASSRTVYEKLFF. The CDR3 coding sequence is TGTGCCAGCAGCCGGACAGTATATGAAAAACTGTTTTTT.

The chain links TRBV5-6 to TRBJ2-2, with D possibly TRBD2 on 5 matching bases. Trimming stripped 3 bases from V and 6 bases from J, with 21 bases between. Germline V gene data show CDR1 as SGHDT and CDR2 as YYEEEE. The CDR3 is made up of 17 amino acids. CDR3 protein: CASSSRVRVKDSGELFF. In DNA, the CDR3 is TGTGCCAGCAGCTCTCGCGTCCGGGTCAAGGACTCCGGGGAGCTGTTTTTT.

V and J are TRBV5-4 and TRBJ1-4; 8 bases align to TRBD1. V shed 4 bases and J 5 bases; nucleotides not matched to a gene: 10. The CDR3 is 16 residues long. CDR1 and CDR2 from the germline V gene are SGHNT and YYREEE (reference sequence). The CDR3 DNA is TGTGCCAGCAGCCCGAACGCAGGGGGCAAGAATGAAAAACTGTTTTTT. Encoded protein: CASSPNAGGKNEKLFF.

The chain joins TRBV19 to TRBJ2-1; 16 bases fit TRBD2. Unmatched junction bases numbered 2, after V lost 3 bases and J lost 9 bases. CDR1 LNHDA and CDR2 SQIVND come from the germline V gene (reference sequence). The CDR3 has 15 amino acids. The CDR3: CASSMGLAGGSEQFF. The CDR3 nucleotides read TGTGCCAGTAGTATGGGACTAGCGGGAGGGAGTGAGCAGTTCTTC.

This clone was picked up a small number of times. The chain has TRBV5-8 and TRBJ1-5; D not certain. V shed 0 bases and J shed 0 bases, with 1 base lying between them. Germline V CDR1 and CDR2: SGHTS, YDEGEE. The CDR3 runs 13 residues. CDR3 coding DNA: TGTGCCAGCAGCTTGGATAGCAATCAGCCCCAGCATTTT. This sequence encodes CASSLDSNQPQHF.

This chain joins TRBV5-8 and TRBJ2-7, with 8 bases fitting TRBD1. V trimming: 4 bases; J trimming: 3 bases; junction bases outside the gene matches: 6. Germline loops: CDR1 SGHTS, CDR2 YDEGEE. This CDR3 region has 14 residues. The CDR3 DNA follows: TGTGCCAGCAGCCGCGGACAGGGTAACTACGAGCAGTACTTC. Amino acid sequence: CASSRGQGNYEQYF.

The chain links TRBV28 to TRBJ1-4; no clear D. Per the germline V gene, CDR1 is MDHEN and CDR2 is SYDVKM. The CDR3 runs 13 residues. Deletions cut 6 bases from V and 5 bases from J, with 10 bases between. The CDR3, as DNA: TGTGCCAGCAGGGGGAGTCTAAATGAAAAACTGTTTTTT. Translated, it gives CASRGSLNEKLFF.

The chain links TRBV6-6 to TRBJ1-3; the D gene is possibly TRBD1 (6 bases). Trimming stripped 0 bases from V and 7 bases from J, with 16 bases between. Germline V gives CDR1 MNHNY, CDR2 SVGAGI (reference sequence). This CDR3 is built from 16 residues. The chain's CDR3 is CASSYSSGGGPNTIYF. CDR3 DNA: TGTGCCAGCAGTTACTCCTCTGGGGGGGGGCCGAACACCATATATTTT.

This clone has only a few counts. The rearrangement links TRBV2 to TRBJ2-1; TRBD1 matches at 7 bases. Germline CDR1 and CDR2: SNHLY and FYNNEI. The CDR3 totals 14 residues. V dropped 7 bases and J dropped 5; count of bases not matched to a gene: 8. The CDR3 nucleotides are TGTGCCAGCATGGCCGTGACAGGGAACAATGAGCAGTTCTTC. It specifies CASMAVTGNNEQFF.

The chain carries TRBV6-5 and TRBJ2-7; D tentatively fits TRBD1 or TRBD2 (7 bases each). The V end lost 5 bases, the J end lost 2 bases, and 13 bases lay between the germline ends. The CDR3 loop spans 14 amino acids. Germline CDR1 reads MNHEY; CDR2 reads SVGAGI. The CDR3 DNA reads TGTGCCAGCAGTGCGCAGGGGGGGACCTACGAGCAGTACTTC. Its translation: CASSAQGGTYEQYF.

The chain employs TRBV27 and TRBJ2-2; 7 nucleotides match TRBD1. The CDR3 loop spans 15 amino acids. The V gene end was trimmed by 6 bases and the J gene end by 1 base; junction bases not matched to a gene: 5. The germline gives CDR1 MNHEY, CDR2 SMNVEV (reference sequence). CDR3 sequence reads: CASRTDRVNTGELFF. The CDR3 DNA reads as TGTGCCAGCAGGACAGACAGGGTGAACACCGGGGAGCTGTTTTTT.

This chain connects TRBV19 to TRBJ1-5, with a possible D match to TRBD1 (5 bases). CDR1 and CDR2 (germline): LNHDA, SQIVND (reference sequence). V lost 6 bases and J 0 bases, leaving 15 bases between the germline ends. CDR3 size: 16 residues. DNA for the CDR3: TGTGCCAGTAGGCCCAGGCAGGGCGCTAGCAATCAGCCCCAGCATTTT. Encoded protein: CASRPRQGASNQPQHF.

The chain joins TRBV6-5 to TRBJ1-2; TRBD1 matches at 9 bases. The CDR3 has 13 amino acids. In germline, CDR1 is MNHEY, CDR2 SVGAGI. V was pared by 6 bases and J by 8 bases, with 7 bases of the junction left unmatched. Here the CDR3 reads CASSKGQGLGYTF. CDR3 coding DNA: TGTGCCAGCAGCAAGGGACAGGGACTCGGCTACACCTTC.

The table lists this clone with a count of one. The chain recombines TRBV6-5 with TRBJ1-1, with D perhaps matching TRBD1 (6 bases). Between the trimmed V and J ends, which lost 0 bases and 5 bases, there was a span of 13 bases. CDR3 length: 15 amino acids. Germline V lookup: CDR1 MNHEY, CDR2 SVGAGI. The CDR3 DNA reads TGTGCCAGCAGTTACTCGTTCCAGGGGATAACTGAAGCTTTCTTT. The encoded protein is CASSYSFQGITEAFF.

The V gene is TRBV27, the J gene TRBJ1-4, with D maybe TRBD1 (5 bases). This CDR3 has 16 residues. V dropped 6 bases and J dropped 1 base, with 15 bases sitting between them. Germline loops: CDR1 MNHEY, CDR2 SMNVEV (reference sequence). The CDR3: CASSLLVGGTNEKLFF. CDR3 in DNA: TGTGCCAGCAGCCTCCTGGTTGGGGGAACTAATGAAAAACTGTTTTTT.

The chain couples TRBV19 to TRBJ2-1, with a weak D call TRBD2 (5 bases). This CDR3 has 16 residues. V was trimmed by 6 bases and J by 0 bases, leaving 15 bases between them. Germline CDR1 reads LNHDA; CDR2 reads SQIVND (reference sequence). In DNA, the CDR3 is TGTGCCAGTAGACCCCGGGGTCACAGCTCCTACAATGAGCAGTTCTTC. Amino acids: CASRPRGHSSYNEQFF.

The chain recombines TRBV7-9 with TRBJ2-7; tentative D call: TRBD1 (5 bases). With 1 base removed from V and 2 bases from J, the gap between germline ends came to 9 bases. CDR1 and CDR2 from the germline V gene are SEHNR and FQNEAQ (reference sequence). The CDR3 is 14 residues long. The CDR3 DNA is TGTGCCAGCAGCTTAGTCGACAGTACCTACGAGCAGTACTTC. Its protein is CASSLVDSTYEQYF.

As to this clone: The sample has other DNA sequences that encode this CDR3 too. V gene TRBV7-8 combines with J gene TRBJ1-2; D uncertain. The length of the CDR3 is 14 residues. Germline assignment: CDR1 SGHVS and CDR2 FQNEAQ. The V and J ends lost 1 base and 1 base respectively, with 7 bases between them. The CDR3 sequence is CASSLERFNYGYTF. The CDR3 coding sequence is TGTGCCAGCAGCTTAGAAAGATTTAACTATGGCTACACCTTC.

This clone showed up just a few times. This chain joins TRBV5-5 and TRBJ1-1, with unresolved D. The V gene lost 0 bases and the J gene lost 7 bases, with 10 bases spanning the gap. CDR3 length equals 13 residues. CDR1 is SGHKS and CDR2 is YYEKEE in the germline V gene (reference sequence). This chain's CDR3 is CASSLGWQVEAFF. CDR3 bases: TGTGCCAGCAGCTTGGGATGGCAGGTTGAAGCTTTCTTT.

The chain carries TRBV9 and TRBJ1-2; D ambiguous. The CDR3 loop spans 12 amino acids. V was clipped by 6 bases and J by 4 bases, with 10 bases between them. Germline V gives CDR1 SGDLS, CDR2 YYNGEE. This CDR3 reads CASIGSAYGYTF. In DNA, the CDR3 is TGTGCCAGCATAGGGTCGGCCTATGGCTACACCTTC.

This chain links TRBV7-9 with TRBJ2-7, with D possibly being TRBD2 (7 bases). This CDR3 contains 14 residues. V was pared by 4 bases and J by 5 bases, with 15 bases between. The germline V gene has CDR1 SEHNR and CDR2 FQNEAQ (reference sequence). DNA for the CDR3: TGTGCCAGCAGCTCAAACCAGGGGAGGGACGAGCAGTACTTC. It specifies CASSSNQGRDEQYF.

The rearrangement uses TRBV19 and TRBJ2-3, with unresolved D. V lost 6 bases and J lost 5, with 18 bases in between. CDR1 is LNHDA and CDR2 is SQIVND in the germline V gene (reference sequence). This CDR3 is 15 amino acids long. CDR3: CASRSTGAGEDTQYF. The CDR3 DNA follows: TGTGCCAGTAGAAGTACTGGAGCCGGTGAAGATACGCAGTATTTT.

The rearrangement joins TRBV5-1 to TRBJ1-5; D may be TRBD1 (5 bases). The CDR3 sequence is 15 residues long. The V gene's germline CDR1 is SGHRS and CDR2 YFSETQ. The ends were cut back, 2 bases at V and 2 bases at J, with 11 bases in the middle. CDR3 residues: CASSFDGGGNQPQHF. The CDR3 region has the DNA TGCGCCAGCAGCTTTGACGGGGGAGGCAATCAGCCCCAGCATTTT.